The source of this TCR beta chain is a study of shared clonotypes between healthy human individuals (dated by TCRdb to between 2020 and 2021). Background on the whole study: Three men and a couple of women, aged 18 to 49 years, made up the cohort. For each donor, three plates each were used for CD4 naive and CD4 memory, two plates were used for CD8 naive, and one plate was used for CD8 memory. Blood TCR repertoires of roughly five healthy adults were deeply sequenced to estimate repertoire size and the extent of clonotype sharing between individuals. To increase sequencing depth and limit assay-specific biases, different laboratories used diverse techniques to prepare libraries and sequence TCR repertoires. Between about 0.94 and 8.9 billion PBMCs per donor were obtained by leukapheresis. Study-wide findings and limitations: Even with the large sequencing depth, rarefaction of the sorted-subset datasets indicated that sequencing was incomplete. Estimated clonotype richness was generally larger for naive than for memory subsets. Because the study included a small number of donors, the genetic and exposure-history diversity represented was limited. Sampling was restricted to blood, and TCR repertoires in tissues likely differ from the TCR repertoires found in blood. Clonotypes shared by all four sorted-subset donors showed higher generation probabilities than non-shared clonotypes. About 4.5% of naive CD4, 3.5% of naive CD8, around 2.3% of memory CD4, and about 0.4% of memory CD8 clonotypes were shared across several donors. Based on pairwise subsampling, the degree of clonotype sharing among donors was expected to be affected by sequencing depth.

Details on this clone: There is no known antigen for this receptor. Base quality data are lacking; no much larger clone is found one base away.

Donors were healthy HIV-negative adults with no recently reported acute infections or vaccinations. Every donor was a Caucasian adult living in Nashville, Tennessee, USA. Magnetic negative selection was used to enrich CD4+ T cells, after which naive cells were positively selected on CD45RA and the negative fraction became the memory subset. Blood was obtained by leukapheresis, after which PBMCs were separated by Ficoll-Histopaque density gradient centrifugation and cryopreserved in liquid nitrogen vapor phase. Analytical flow cytometry was used to check the purity and quantity of every magnetically sorted T cell population. From each sorted fraction, genomic DNA was isolated and quantified by UV absorbance on a Nanodrop 2000c. TCR CDR3 regions were amplified from genomic DNA by multiplex PCR using the deep immunoSEQ assay. Genomic DNA extracted from each cell subset was distributed evenly over all wells of several immunoSEQ 96-well plates, and each plate served as one replicate. For sorted subsets, 150 to 250 ng of genomic DNA, equivalent to some 30,000 T cell genomes, went into each replicate PCR. The purified libraries were quantified using a Qubit 3.0 fluorometer, sized with a Bioanalyzer 2100, and then quantified again using the KAPA Library Quantification kit. A separate single-read 150-cycle Illumina NextSeq 550 flow cell was used to sequence each immunoSEQ 96-well plate. The authors' pipeline ran thus. Because the immunoSEQ output held only junctional sequences and lacked quality scores, the filtering could not match the filtering applied to full-length reads. Sequences were annotated with PyIR, a Python wrapper for IgBLAST v1.9, and V/J genes and CDR3 were assigned using IMGT germline references. Any read was removed if the V/J assignment was weak (E-value above 1e-6), the CDR3 was missing, or the read contained stop codons, out-of-frame junctions, or ambiguous translated residues. V3J clonotypes were defined by identical inferred V gene, J gene, and CDR3 amino acid sequence. To compute the percentage overlap between repertoires, the number of shared unique clonotypes was divided by the size of the smaller repertoire. RTK rarefaction, the Chao1 estimator, and Recon v2.1 estimates of unobserved clonotypes were used to assess repertoire richness. Generation probabilities were computed with OLGA for all TCRbeta clonotypes obtained by the gDNA method from several donors. TCRdb limited this immuneACCESS table to in-frame rearrangements with V and J called. A share of clones is missing; checked studies link under half to unresolved V genes, and the rest is unexplained. V and J calls and clone size follow that table, whereas D and trimming were derived from the DNA. Here the sample has 1.6 million or so clones; 96% occur a single time. In total, the top ten clones hold approximately 1% of the sample.

Compared with germline, V lacks 4 bases and J lacks 5 bases; bases without a gene match: 6. The CDR1 and CDR2 encoded by the germline V gene (reference sequence) are LNHDA and SQIVND. The CDR3 numbers 15 residues from cysteine through phenylalanine. CDR3 DNA is the only sequence kept; it has 45 bases, read in frame from the first base. The clonotype comes from a man aged 25-45 years in good health. The rearranged segments are TRBV19 and TRBJ2-1, with 9 bases in between that match TRBD1. Source material: naive CD4+ T cells sorted from blood. The sample's cell subset or site label, decoded: CD45RA+ positively selected. The CDR3 region has the sequence CASSTGTGFNNEQFF. The base sequence is TGTGCCAGTAGTACGGGGACAGGGTTCAACAATGAGCAGTTCTTC. With the portions outside the CDR3 filled from the reference TRBV19 and TRBJ2-1 genes, the complete variable region becomes DGGITQSPKYLFRKEGQNVTLSCEQNLNHDAMYWYRQDPGQGLRLIYYSQIVNDFQKGDIAEGYSVSREKKESFPLTVTSAQKNPTAFYLCASSTGTGFNNEQFFGPGTRLTVL.